The clone carrying this T cell receptor (beta chain) was picked up one time. The data stem from a study of blood T cell repertoires in COVID-19. Overall study: Acute-phase and convalescent COVID-19 samples originated in the United States, Italy and Spain. Nucleic acid was either cDNA or gDNA, and it came from T cells, B-cell-depleted T cells, or PBMCs.

From germline, CDR1 is SGHDT and CDR2 YYEEEE. The CDR3 loop spans 13 amino acids. The V end lost 2 bases, the J end lost 6 bases, and 11 bases lay between the germline ends. As handled by the study authors: Amplification with reference gene primers provided the estimates of nucleated cell counts. Produced via immunoSEQ multiplex PCR; TCRdb's table is partial and in-frame only. The V and J calls and clone size come from that table; D and trimming were worked out from the DNA. The sample lists 98,000 or so clones, around 90% occurring once. Sequencing used peripheral blood. The genes are TRBV5-6 and TRBJ1-1, with D maybe TRBD1 (5 bases). This receptor was identified in a human donor in a cohort sampled during active COVID-19. The CDR3, as DNA: TGTGCCAGCAGCTTATTGGCGGGGGCTGAAGCTTTCTTT. Residues: CASSLLAGAEAFF.